This T cell receptor (beta chain) was captured by sequencing in a study of T-cell reconstitution after alpha-beta-depleted transplantation in children. The TCRbeta library incorporated unique molecular identifiers. TCRdb independently ran MiXCR on the PCR reads; one entry per CDR3 protein. The sample holds almost 400,000 distinct CDR3 sequences, around 20% seen once. V was shortened by 2 bases and J by 7 bases, with 6 bases between the two germline ends. Germline V CDR1 and CDR2: SQVTM, ANQGSEA. The CDR3 spans 11 residues. This clonotype was picked up many times. The sequencing here drew on PBMCs from the stem cell graft donor, taken from the stem cell graft. This receptor was obtained from a human donor who donated a stem cell graft to a child with acute myeloid leukemia. The V and J genes are TRBV29-1 and TRBJ2-1, with D uncertain. Written as DNA, the CDR3 is TGCAGCGTTGAAAATGGGAATGAGCAGTTCTTC. Amino acids: CSVENGNEQFF.